The rows below give T cell receptor beta chains drawn from one sample of a study of T cell responses to AZD1222 COVID-19 vaccine. Profiling relied on immunoSEQ multiplex PCR, and the TCRdb table lists in-frame clones only, not all of them. The repertoire holds over 110,000 clones, with roughly 91% as singletons. Sequenced here: peripheral blood, sampled on day 0 of AZD1222 vaccination. Every receptor here comes from an adult in good health. The CDR3 runs from the conserved cysteine through the conserved F or W. The order of the fields is D gene, clone size, V gene, J gene, CDR3 DNA, CDR3 protein. D genes are given only for firm matches. Some rows mark clone size as missing; the rest say once, few, many or name a class of expanded clone.

d_call: NA
clone_size: once
v_call: TRBV5-6
j_call: TRBJ2-3
cdr3_nt: TGTGCCAGCAGCTTCGGACCGAACGGAGATACGCAGTATTTT
cdr3_aa: CASSFGPNGDTQYF

d_call: NA
clone_size: NA
v_call: TRBV5-5
j_call: TRBJ1-4
cdr3_nt: TGTGCCAGCAGAGGAACAGGGCATTATAATGAAAAACTGTTTTTT
cdr3_aa: CASRGTGHYNEKLFF

d_call: TRBD1
clone_size: NA
v_call: TRBV5-8
j_call: TRBJ1-6
cdr3_nt: TGTGCCAGCAGCTTGACAGGGGACTATAATTCACCCCTCCACTTT
cdr3_aa: CASSLTGDYNSPLHF

d_call: NA
clone_size: NA
v_call: TRBV7-2
j_call: TRBJ2-1
cdr3_nt: TGTGCCAGCAGCGACTATAGGGCCGATGAGCAGTTCTTC
cdr3_aa: CASSDYRADEQFF

d_call: NA
clone_size: NA
v_call: TRBV27
j_call: TRBJ2-7
cdr3_nt: TGTGCCAGCAGTTTATCTCCCCAGCTAGAGCAGTACTTC
cdr3_aa: CASSLSPQLEQYF

d_call: NA
clone_size: NA
v_call: TRBV6-5
j_call: TRBJ2-1
cdr3_nt: TGTGCCAGCAGTCCCTTAGTGTACAATGAGCAGTTCTTC
cdr3_aa: CASSPLVYNEQFF

d_call: NA
clone_size: NA
v_call: TRBV5-4
j_call: TRBJ2-7
cdr3_nt: TGTGCCAGCAGCTGGGGTTTGGGGAGCTCCTACGAGCAGTACTTC
cdr3_aa: CASSWGLGSSYEQYF

d_call: NA
clone_size: NA
v_call: TRBV10-2
j_call: TRBJ2-2
cdr3_nt: TGCGCCAGCGTCCCGGTGGGGGGCCCAACCTCGAACACCGGGGAGCTGTTTTTT
cdr3_aa: CASVPVGGPTSNTGELFF

d_call: TRBD2
clone_size: once
v_call: TRBV10-3
j_call: TRBJ2-5
cdr3_nt: TGTGCCATCAGTGAGTCCCGCGGGGGGGCCGGCGAGACCCAGTACTTC
cdr3_aa: CAISESRGGAGETQYF

d_call: NA
clone_size: NA
v_call: TRBV30
j_call: TRBJ1-2
cdr3_nt: TGTGCCTGGAGTCCCCCCATTCTGGGACCTGACTATGGCTACACCTTC
cdr3_aa: CAWSPPILGPDYGYTF

d_call: TRBD2
clone_size: NA
v_call: TRBV10-3
j_call: TRBJ2-7
cdr3_nt: TGTGCCATCAGGGGAAACTTACGGGGGGTGCTTGACGAGCAGTACTTC
cdr3_aa: CAIRGNLRGVLDEQYF

d_call: TRBD1
clone_size: once
v_call: TRBV6-5
j_call: TRBJ1-4
cdr3_nt: TGTGCCAGCAGGCAGGGGGGTAATGAAAAACTGTTTTTT
cdr3_aa: CASRQGGNEKLFF

d_call: NA
clone_size: few
v_call: TRBV29-1
j_call: TRBJ2-1
cdr3_nt: TGCAGCGTTGAGATTTCTTGGGGTGGATACAATGAGCAGTTCTTC
cdr3_aa: CSVEISWGGYNEQFF

d_call: NA
clone_size: NA
v_call: TRBV6-1
j_call: TRBJ1-6
cdr3_nt: TGTGCCAGCAGTGAAAGTCAGGGGATACATAATTCACCCCTCCACTTT
cdr3_aa: CASSESQGIHNSPLHF

d_call: TRBD1
clone_size: NA
v_call: TRBV27
j_call: TRBJ1-2
cdr3_nt: TGTGCCAGCCGGACAGGGTCCTATGGCTACACCTTC
cdr3_aa: CASRTGSYGYTF

d_call: TRBD1
clone_size: NA
v_call: TRBV15
j_call: TRBJ2-7
cdr3_nt: TGTGCCACCAGCAGAATGCCGGGACAGGGATTAGACGAGCAGTACTTC
cdr3_aa: CATSRMPGQGLDEQYF

d_call: TRBD2
clone_size: once
v_call: TRBV15
j_call: TRBJ2-5
cdr3_nt: TGTGCCACCAGCGGGGGACTAGCGGGAGGGCTCCAAGAGACCCAGTACTTC
cdr3_aa: CATSGGLAGGLQETQYF

d_call: NA
clone_size: NA
v_call: TRBV6-5
j_call: TRBJ2-6
cdr3_nt: TGTGCCAGCAGTTACTCGATAAATGGGGCCAACGTCCTGACTTTC
cdr3_aa: CASSYSINGANVLTF

d_call: NA
clone_size: NA
v_call: TRBV18
j_call: TRBJ1-5
cdr3_nt: TGTGCCAGCTCACTGTCAGGGTTTAATCAGCCCCAGCATTTT
cdr3_aa: CASSLSGFNQPQHF

d_call: TRBD1
clone_size: NA
v_call: TRBV2
j_call: TRBJ1-2
cdr3_nt: TGTGCCAGCAGCCAGGGGGCTGGCTACACCTTC
cdr3_aa: CASSQGAGYTF

d_call: NA
clone_size: NA
v_call: TRBV9
j_call: TRBJ2-5
cdr3_nt: TGTGCCAGCAGCGTGGGGATGGGTGGTAGCGGACAAGAGACCCAGTACTTC
cdr3_aa: CASSVGMGGSGQETQYF

d_call: NA
clone_size: once
v_call: TRBV2
j_call: TRBJ2-1
cdr3_nt: TGTGCCAGCGAACTAGGTCCTCCGGGTAACAGGGTCAATGAGCAGTTCTTC
cdr3_aa: CASELGPPGNRVNEQFF

d_call: NA
clone_size: NA
v_call: TRBV5-6
j_call: TRBJ1-2
cdr3_nt: TGTGCCAGCAGCTTGAGTGGAGGTGGCTACACCTTC
cdr3_aa: CASSLSGGGYTF

d_call: NA
clone_size: NA
v_call: TRBV29-1
j_call: TRBJ1-2
cdr3_nt: TGCAGCGTTGAACAGCCAGAGGACTATGGCTACACCTTC
cdr3_aa: CSVEQPEDYGYTF

d_call: TRBD1
clone_size: NA
v_call: TRBV6-5
j_call: TRBJ1-5
cdr3_nt: TGTGCCAGCAGGGAGGGGGCTTTGGGAAATCAGCCCCAGCATTTT
cdr3_aa: CASREGALGNQPQHF

d_call: TRBD2
clone_size: NA
v_call: TRBV2
j_call: TRBJ2-1
cdr3_nt: TGTGCCAGCAGTGGAATACTAGCGGGCCATGAGCAGTTCTTC
cdr3_aa: CASSGILAGHEQFF

d_call: NA
clone_size: NA
v_call: TRBV11-2
j_call: TRBJ1-3
cdr3_nt: TGTGCCAGCAGCTTGGAAGTCTTCCCTGGAAACACCATATATTTT
cdr3_aa: CASSLEVFPGNTIYF

d_call: NA
clone_size: NA
v_call: TRBV7-2
j_call: TRBJ2-3
cdr3_nt: TGTGCCAGCAGCCGGACTACTTGGGATACGCAGTATTTT
cdr3_aa: CASSRTTWDTQYF

d_call: NA
clone_size: NA
v_call: TRBV11-3
j_call: TRBJ1-4
cdr3_nt: TGTGCCAGCAGCCCGGGTCCCCCGGGGACTAATGAAAAACTGTTTTTT
cdr3_aa: CASSPGPPGTNEKLFF

d_call: NA
clone_size: NA
v_call: TRBV6-1
j_call: TRBJ1-1
cdr3_nt: TGTGCCAGCAGTGAAGGACGGGGAGGCACTGAAGCTTTCTTT
cdr3_aa: CASSEGRGGTEAFF

d_call: NA
clone_size: NA
v_call: TRBV5-4
j_call: TRBJ2-3
cdr3_nt: TGTGCCAGCAGCTTCCGACAGGCGGATACGCAGTATTTT
cdr3_aa: CASSFRQADTQYF

d_call: NA
clone_size: NA
v_call: TRBV5-4
j_call: TRBJ2-7
cdr3_nt: TGTGCCAGCAGCTTGCCAGGGACACTTTACGAGCAGTACTTC
cdr3_aa: CASSLPGTLYEQYF

d_call: NA
clone_size: NA
v_call: TRBV18
j_call: TRBJ2-7
cdr3_nt: TGTGCCAGCTCACCAGGGGAGGAGCAGTACTTC
cdr3_aa: CASSPGEEQYF

d_call: NA
clone_size: NA
v_call: TRBV5-1
j_call: TRBJ2-1
cdr3_nt: TGCGCCAGCCGGGGGGCAGGGGATGAGCAGTTCTTC
cdr3_aa: CASRGAGDEQFF

d_call: NA
clone_size: NA
v_call: TRBV5-5
j_call: TRBJ1-3
cdr3_nt: TGTGCCAGCAGCCAGGTTCTGAACTCTGGAAACACCATATATTTT
cdr3_aa: CASSQVLNSGNTIYF

d_call: NA
clone_size: once
v_call: TRBV7-9
j_call: TRBJ1-1
cdr3_nt: TGTGCCAGCGTCACAGGAGTGAACACTGAAGCTTTCTTT
cdr3_aa: CASVTGVNTEAFF

d_call: NA
clone_size: NA
v_call: TRBV6-1
j_call: TRBJ1-3
cdr3_nt: TGTGCCAGCAGTGACTTCCAACAGGTAGCTGGAAACACCATATATTTT
cdr3_aa: CASSDFQQVAGNTIYF

d_call: NA
clone_size: NA
v_call: TRBV7-9
j_call: TRBJ2-5
cdr3_nt: TGTGCCAGCAGCTTAGGAGGGGACGAGACCCAGTACTTC
cdr3_aa: CASSLGGDETQYF